These T cell receptor beta chains were read from a single sample in a study of monozygotic twins with inflammatory bowel disease. TCRdb re-called the 5' RACE reads; one entry per CDR3 protein, DNA not given. Its table records around 380,000 distinct CDR3 sequences. Sequencing was carried out using blood. These receptors came from a human donor with ulcerative colitis or Crohn's disease, or a healthy co-twin of an affected twin (not recorded which). Each CDR3 is given with its conserved first and last residue. Each record gives: CDR3 protein, V gene, J gene.

CASSLAEGQIKETQYF	TRBV5-1	TRBJ2-5
CASSTTPLAGIVDF	TRBV12-3/TRBV12-4	TRBJ2-5
CATSRRDGTYEQYF	TRBV15	TRBJ2-7
CSASSPRARNTQYF	TRBV20-1	TRBJ2-3
CASSLGPGTQPQHF	TRBV5-1	TRBJ1-5
CASSLGPRTKGDEQFF	TRBV7-3	TRBJ2-1
CAISEQTSSKNIQYF	TRBV10-3	TRBJ2-4
CASTWRAQETQYF	TRBV12-3/TRBV12-4	TRBJ2-5
CASSQAVSTNEKLFF	TRBV4-2	TRBJ1-4
CASSFRVNTGELFF	TRBV11-1	TRBJ2-2
CASSSWDRGLCEQYF	TRBV7-9	TRBJ2-7
CASRVPGHPNSPLHF	TRBV6-1	TRBJ1-6
CAISKRGQGETQYF	TRBV10-3	TRBJ2-5
CASRGLAGGPSEQFF	TRBV4-3	TRBJ2-1
CASSGIGFVAFF	TRBV2	TRBJ1-1
CAWNPWSAGQVQYF	TRBV30	TRBJ2-4
CASSPAGGSEEKLFF	TRBV9	TRBJ1-4
CSVVRGDTQYF	TRBV29-1	TRBJ2-3
CASSLASLYNEQFF	TRBV7-9	TRBJ2-1
CASSLQLSTDTQYF	TRBV11-2	TRBJ2-3
CASSQEAQWNTEAFF	TRBV4-3	TRBJ1-1
CASSELGRQPQHF	TRBV6-1	TRBJ1-5
CASSFASGGSYNEQFF	TRBV28	TRBJ2-1
CASSQDYGARDQPQHF	TRBV4-1	TRBJ1-5
CASRAGGQPEAFF	TRBV5-1	TRBJ1-1
CASSLDRGVSYNEQFF	TRBV5-1	TRBJ2-1
CSVRQGANYGYTF	TRBV29-1	TRBJ1-2
CASSYSVGGWEFF	TRBV6-5	TRBJ2-1
CATSRGVIPPGQGWETQYF	TRBV15	TRBJ2-5
CAINTPGAGEAFF	TRBV10-3	TRBJ1-1
CDSSLMASSYNEQFF	TRBV12-3/TRBV12-4	TRBJ2-1
CSASPRGKSWEQYF	TRBV20-1	TRBJ2-7
CASRPGTGLYNEQFF	TRBV5-1	TRBJ2-1
CASSLWTRYGNKQETQYF	TRBV5-4	TRBJ2-5
CASSPGKASLHF	TRBV19	TRBJ1-6
CASSLASQGGLFF	TRBV7-2	TRBJ1-4
CASSQVNQGPHAEAFF	TRBV3-1	TRBJ1-1
CASSEDHQPQHF	TRBV2	TRBJ1-5
CRTSSGANVLTF	TRBV29-1	TRBJ2-6
CASSSSGGAYGYTF	TRBV5-5	TRBJ1-2
CASSPPAAAEAFF	TRBV18	TRBJ1-1
CASSLGETGELFF	TRBV7-8	TRBJ2-2
CASSSTGSLSNEQFF	TRBV7-9	TRBJ2-1
CASSYQGAPKETQYF	TRBV7-3	TRBJ2-5
CASSASRTGGYTF	TRBV27	TRBJ1-2
CASSRGAAGGSIGNQPQHF	TRBV11-1	TRBJ1-5
CASSLGGAGAYTQYF	TRBV13	TRBJ2-3
CASSVGEGIRWEQYF	TRBV9	TRBJ2-7
CSVDGDRGFEQYF	TRBV29-1	TRBJ2-7
CASNSEGNTIYF	TRBV6-1	TRBJ1-3
CASRKGLNTEAFF	TRBV5-1	TRBJ1-1
CASSYTRAPADTQYF	TRBV6-5	TRBJ2-3
CASSLARTAYEQYF	TRBV13	TRBJ2-7
CASSLEGSGAYEQYF	TRBV11-2	TRBJ2-7
CASSLDLATETQYF	TRBV5-1	TRBJ2-5
CASSYNGGAKSSYNSPLHF	TRBV6-5	TRBJ1-6
CATSREGSTDTQYF	TRBV15	TRBJ2-3
CASSVSWTGGSGELFF	TRBV9	TRBJ2-2
CASSPSWGNTIYF	TRBV25-1	TRBJ1-3
CSALEGPYEQYF	TRBV20-1	TRBJ2-7